One sample yielded the 26 T cell receptor beta chains listed below, sequenced in a study of cytomegalovirus exposure and HLA in healthy donors. The PCR employed 60 Vbeta primers together with 13 Jbeta primers. Clones were sequenced by immunoSEQ multiplex PCR, and TCRdb holds only the in-frame ones, with some missing. In the table there are 87,000 or so clones, approximately 7.6% of which are singletons. The sample comprised PBMCs. These receptors were obtained from a man over 45 in good health and CMV-seronegative.

This clone was counted a few times. V usage is TRBV7-3 and J usage is TRBJ2-5, with 7 positions matching TRBD2. Looked up from germline, CDR1 is SGHTA and CDR2 is FQGTGA. V dropped 4 bases and J dropped 5; count of bases not matched to a gene: 10. This CDR3 comprises 15 residues. The CDR3 coding sequence is TGTGCCAGCAGCTCTTCGGGGGGAAAACAGGAGACCCAGTACTTC. Translation: CASSSSGGKQETQYF.

This clone showed up just a few times. The chain uses TRBV7-9 and TRBJ2-1, with 8 positions matching TRBD2. V lost 1 base, J lost 1 base, and 6 bases stayed unmatched. CDR3 length: 17 residues. The germline V gene encodes CDR1 SEHNR and CDR2 FQNEAQ (reference sequence). The CDR3 region has the DNA TGTGCCAGCAGCTTAGGAGGAGCGGGGGCGTCCTACAATGAGCAGTTCTTC. This codes for CASSLGGAGASYNEQFF.

J is TRBJ2-5 and V is TRBV30; 9 bases line up with TRBD2. This CDR3 comprises 16 residues. The ends lost 0 bases at V and 5 bases at J; junction bases unmatched: 10. Per germline, CDR1 GTSNPN and CDR2 SVGIG (reference sequence). The CDR3 spells CAWSVGGSGSKETQYF. The DNA of the CDR3 is TGTGCCTGGAGTGTTGGGGGTAGCGGGAGTAAGGAGACCCAGTACTTC. The entire variable domain, with the rest obtained from reference TRBV30 and TRBJ2-5, is as follows: SQTIHQWPATLVQPVGSPLSLECTVEGTSNPNLYWYRQAAGRGLQLLFYSVGIGQISSEVPQNLSASRPQDRQFILSSKKLLLSDSGFYLCAWSVGGSGSKETQYFGPGTRLLVL.

This clone was counted a few times. This sequence joins TRBV7-2 and TRBJ2-5; 8 bases align to TRBD1. Per the germline V gene, CDR1 is SGHTA and CDR2 is FQGNSA. Trimming at V came to 5 bases and at J to 5 bases, leaving 7 bases not matched to a gene. The CDR3 totals 14 residues. CDR3 residues: CASSGYRGRETQYF. Written as DNA, the CDR3 is TGTGCCAGCAGCGGATACAGGGGGAGGGAGACCCAGTACTTC.

This clone came up a few times. The V and J genes are TRBV7-6 and TRBJ2-5; D possibly corresponds to TRBD2 (7 bases). Germline-derived CDR1 and CDR2 are SGHVS and FNYEAQ. The CDR3 has 13 amino acids. The ends were cut back, 5 bases at V and 5 bases at J, with 12 bases in the middle. CDR3 in amino acids: CASSAGARETQYF. DNA of the CDR3: TGTGCCAGCAGCGCGGGGGCGAGGGAGACCCAGTACTTC.

This chain joins TRBV7-2 and TRBJ2-1; 10 nucleotides match TRBD2. V was pared by 5 bases and J by 3 bases, with 7 bases of the junction left unmatched. Germline V CDR1 and CDR2: SGHTA, FQGNSA. The CDR3 runs 16 residues. CDR3 sequence (DNA): TGTGCCAGCAGCCCAACAAGCGGGAGGGTCTACAATGAGCAGTTCTTC. It is translated as CASSPTSGRVYNEQFF.

The table lists this clone with a few counts. The V call is TRBV28, the J call TRBJ2-7, with 10 bases that match TRBD1. This CDR3 has 16 amino acids. The germline V gene has CDR1 MDHEN and CDR2 SYDVKM. J was trimmed by 4 bases and V by 6 bases; bases with no gene match: 12. CDR3 sequence reads: CASSSPGQGVSYEQYF. DNA for the CDR3: TGTGCCAGCAGCAGCCCCGGACAGGGGGTTTCGTACGAGCAGTACTTC. Full variable domain (rest looked up from reference TRBV28 and TRBJ2-7): DVKVTQSSRYLVKRTGEKVFLECVQDMDHENMFWYRQDPGLGLRLIYFSYDVKMKEKGDIPEGYSVSREKKERFSLILESASTNQTSMYLCASSSPGQGVSYEQYFGPGTRLTVT.

The gene calls are TRBV6-5 and TRBJ1-2; D ambiguous. The CDR3 sequence is 12 residues long. V was pared by 8 bases and J by 3 bases, with 10 bases between. Germline CDR1 is MNHEY and CDR2 is SVGAGI. The CDR3 sequence: CASASADYGYTF. The CDR3 DNA reads TGTGCCAGCGCGTCCGCCGACTATGGCTACACCTTC.

This clone was detected only a few times. J is TRBJ1-1 and V is TRBV20-1; D gene unclear. From germline, CDR1 is DFQATT and CDR2 SNEGSKA (reference sequence). The CDR3 is 11 amino acids. V dropped 3 bases and J dropped 6 bases, with 8 bases sitting between them. The CDR3 loop reads CSARRAPEAFF. The CDR3 region has the DNA TGCAGTGCTAGGCGGGCCCCTGAAGCTTTCTTT.

This clone came up a few times. J is TRBJ2-7 and V is TRBV7-8, with 7 positions matching TRBD2. The V and J ends lost 1 base and 7 bases, in that order; junction bases with no gene match: 4. Germline V gene sequence: CDR1 SGHVS, CDR2 FQNEAQ. This CDR3 has 13 residues. CDR3 DNA sequence: TGTGCCAGCAGCTTAGGATGGGAGGGGGAGCAGTACTTC. Amino acid sequence: CASSLGWEGEQYF.

The V call is TRBV5-4, the J call TRBJ2-5; 9 bases match TRBD1. With V trimmed by 3 bases and J by 2 bases, 5 bases remained unmatched. From germline, CDR1 is SGHNT and CDR2 YYREEE (reference sequence). CDR3 size: 15 residues. DNA of the CDR3: TGTGCCAGCAGCTCCACAGGGGGCGGACAAGAGACCCAGTACTTC. Protein sequence: CASSSTGGGQETQYF.

The V and J genes are TRBV5-6 and TRBJ2-1; TRBD2 matches 9 bases. The CDR3 extends over 14 amino acids. Germline values: CDR1 SGHDT, CDR2 YYEEEE. Trimming removed 9 bases from V and 7 bases from J; junction bases left unmatched: 11. The CDR3 region has the DNA TGTGCCACCCGGGCGGGGGGGCCCGGTAATGAGCAGTTCTTC. It encodes CATRAGGPGNEQFF.

This clone occurred a few times. This chain uses TRBV5-1 with TRBJ2-3; 7 bases fit TRBD2. The CDR3 covers 17 residues. Germline CDR1 SGHRS, CDR2 YFSETQ. With 5 bases clipped from V and 5 bases from J, the junction kept 17 bases outside the gene matches. The CDR3 coding sequence is TGCGCCAGCAGGGCTGGACTAGTGGGATTGTTGGAAGATACGCAGTATTTT. Residues: CASRAGLVGLLEDTQYF. Full variable domain (missing parts from reference TRBV5-1 and TRBJ2-3): KAGVTQTPRYLIKTRGQQVTLSCSPISGHRSVSWYQQTPGQGLQFLFEYFSETQRNKGNFPGRFSGRQFSNSRSEMNVSTLELGDSALYLCASRAGLVGLLEDTQYFGPGTRLTVL.

This chain joins TRBV28 and TRBJ2-1, with D possibly matching TRBD2 (6 bases). V lost 5 bases to trimming and J lost 3 bases, with 14 bases between them. Germline V gives CDR1 MDHEN, CDR2 SYDVKM. The CDR3 runs 15 residues. The CDR3 sequence is CASSPPRRVYNEQFF. The CDR3 DNA follows: TGTGCCAGCAGTCCACCTAGGAGGGTCTACAATGAGCAGTTCTTC.

Regarding this clone: This specimen includes other DNA sequences encoding the same CDR3. The gene calls are TRBV7-9 and TRBJ2-3, with D possibly being TRBD1 (5 bases). V dropped 0 bases and J dropped 0 bases, with 7 bases sitting between them. This CDR3 region has 15 residues. In germline, CDR1 is SEHNR, CDR2 FQNEAQ (reference sequence). The CDR3 loop is CASSLAQGSTDTQYF. The CDR3 DNA is TGTGCCAGCAGCTTAGCCCAGGGAAGCACAGATACGCAGTATTTT.

This clone has a handful of counts. The rearrangement uses TRBV27 and TRBJ2-5; D may be TRBD2 (7 bases). Germline V gene sequence: CDR1 MNHEY, CDR2 SMNVEV (reference sequence). This CDR3 is 15 amino acids long. Trimming cost V 4 bases and J 3 bases, with 15 bases left between them. CDR3 sequence: CASSYRRGREETQYF. The CDR3 region has the DNA TGTGCCAGCAGTTACCGGCGGGGGCGGGAAGAGACCCAGTACTTC.

This clone has more than one count but fewer than ten. The chain couples TRBV4-3 to TRBJ2-7; a possible D gene is TRBD2 (6 bases). The V gene lost 4 bases and the J gene lost 5 bases, with 15 bases spanning the gap. This CDR3 is 14 amino acids long. CDR1 is LGHNA and CDR2 is YSLEER in the germline V gene. CDR3 amino acids: CASSPGTSGHEQYF. As DNA, the CDR3 is TGCGCCAGCAGCCCAGGGACTTCTGGCCACGAGCAGTACTTC.

This clone appeared a few times. V and J are TRBV28 and TRBJ1-4; 8 bases are a match to TRBD1. Trimming removed 3 bases from V and 8 bases from J; junction bases left unmatched: 5. CDR3 length: 14 residues. CDR1 is MDHEN, CDR2 SYDVKM, per germline. CDR3 nucleotides: TGTGCCAGCAGTTTCGGACAGGGAGGAGAAAAACTGTTTTTT. As protein: CASSFGQGGEKLFF.

The rearrangement uses TRBV29-1 and TRBJ1-1; TRBD1 matches at 10 bases. J lost 3 bases, V lost 4 bases, and 8 bases had no gene match. The CDR3 has 15 residues. The germline gives CDR1 SQVTM, CDR2 ANQGSEA. Here the CDR3 reads CSVGSTGGRDTEAFF. CDR3 nucleotides: TGCAGCGTTGGATCGACAGGGGGCCGGGACACTGAAGCTTTCTTT.

The rearrangement joins TRBV15 to TRBJ2-5; tentative D call: TRBD2 (6 bases). The V gene lost 0 bases and the J gene lost 3 bases, with 8 bases spanning the gap. Germline CDR1 LNHNV, CDR2 YYDKDF (reference sequence). The CDR3 is 14 amino acids. For the CDR3, the DNA is TGTGCCACCAGCAGAGATCCGGGGGAAGAGACCCAGTACTTC. Protein: CATSRDPGEETQYF.

Turning to this clone: A read error may produce the germline difference seen at one junction end. This specimen includes other DNA sequences encoding the same CDR3. The chain is built from TRBV7-9 and TRBJ1-2; D remains ambiguous. CDR1 and CDR2 from the germline V gene are SEHNR and FQNEAQ (reference sequence). The length of the CDR3 is 15 residues. Written as DNA, the CDR3 is TGTGCCAGCAGCTTAGAGTCCCAAGCGGCCTATGGCTACACCTTT. Translated, it gives CASSLESQAAYGYTF.

There are a few counts of this clone. This rearrangement joins TRBV5-1 to TRBJ2-7; 8 positions match TRBD1. Germline V gives CDR1 SGHRS, CDR2 YFSETQ. With V trimmed by 7 bases and J by 3 bases, 6 bases remained unmatched. There are 13 residues in the CDR3. CDR3 in DNA: TGCGCCAGCTCCCAGACAGGGGACTACGAGCAGTACTTC. Amino acid sequence: CASSQTGDYEQYF.

The chain links TRBV28 to TRBJ2-3; possibly TRBD2 for D (5 bases). This CDR3 has 17 amino acids. V lost 3 bases, J lost 2 bases, and 18 bases lay in between. Germline V gene lookup returns CDR1 MDHEN and CDR2 SYDVKM. The CDR3 loop reads CASSLVFSRGNTDTQYF. The CDR3 nucleotides read TGTGCCAGCAGTTTGGTTTTTTCGCGAGGGAACACAGATACGCAGTATTTT. Based on the CDR3 plus reference TRBV28 and TRBJ2-3, the full variable domain is DVKVTQSSRYLVKRTGEKVFLECVQDMDHENMFWYRQDPGLGLRLIYFSYDVKMKEKGDIPEGYSVSREKKERFSLILESASTNQTSMYLCASSLVFSRGNTDTQYFGPGTRLTVL.

Only a few counts were recorded for this clone. The chain joins TRBV10-3 to TRBJ1-3; TRBD1 might be the D (5 bases). The CDR3 runs 14 residues. Between the trimmed V and J ends, which lost 10 bases and 0 bases, there was a span of 13 bases. Germline CDR1 ENHRY, CDR2 SYGVKD. CDR3 nucleotide sequence: TGTGCCACTACGACAGTAAGCTCTGGAAACACCATATATTTT. Amino acid sequence: CATTTVSSGNTIYF.

A few counts support this clone. V gene TRBV28 combines with J gene TRBJ2-3; 10 bases match TRBD2. The CDR3 extends over 15 amino acids. Germline values: CDR1 MDHEN, CDR2 SYDVKM. V was pared by 7 bases and J by 4 bases, with 8 bases of the junction left unmatched. This CDR3 reads CASNPSGGAADTQYF. In DNA form, the CDR3 reads TGTGCCAGCAACCCCAGCGGGGGGGCCGCAGATACGCAGTATTTT.

This clone was counted between two and nine times. V gene TRBV2 combines with J gene TRBJ1-6, with 7 bases that match TRBD1. CDR1 and CDR2 (germline): SNHLY, FYNNEI. CDR3 size: 14 residues. The V gene end was trimmed by 8 bases and the J gene end by 0 bases; junction bases not matched to a gene: 1. The CDR3 sequence: CASDRDSYNSPLHF. The CDR3, as DNA: TGTGCCAGCGACAGGGACTCCTATAATTCACCCCTCCACTTT.